The next 14 T cell receptor beta chains were all read from a single sample in a study of CD8+ T cells in alopecia areata. RNA, once extracted, was reverse transcribed into cDNA for use as the sequencing template. Method: immunoSEQ multiplex PCR; TCRdb's copy keeps in-frame clones and lacks some. The data contain hundreds of thousands of clones, 60% of them singletons. Treatment in this sample: oral pan-JAK inhibitor, 5-10 mg twice daily. Sample: CD4+ T cells sorted from blood, taken around week 54, from a patient treated with tofacitinib. The source of these receptors is a human donor with alopecia areata.

CDR3 DNA: TGTGCCAGCAGCTTAATCACAGATTCACCCCTCCACTTT. It encodes CASSLITDSPLHF. The J gene is TRBJ1-6, the V gene TRBV7-9; no clear D. This CDR3 has 13 residues. The V and J ends lost 2 bases and 8 bases respectively, with 7 bases between them. Germline V lookup: CDR1 SEHNR, CDR2 FQNEAQ (reference sequence).

About this clone itself: A read error may produce the germline difference seen at one junction end. This rearrangement joins TRBV18 to TRBJ2-3; 8 bases agree with TRBD1. Looked up from germline, CDR1 is KGHSH and CDR2 is LQKENI. CDR3 length: 15 residues. The CDR3 DNA reads TGTGCCAGCTCACCATTTTCAGGGGGCACCGATACGCAGTATTTT. Encoded protein: CASSPFSGGTDTQYF.

This clone has a handful of counts. This rearrangement joins TRBV30 to TRBJ1-2, with D unresolved. Trimming shortened V by 0 bases and J by 4 bases, and 9 bases separated the two germline ends. CDR1 and CDR2 (germline): GTSNPN, SVGIG (reference sequence). CDR3 length: 13 amino acids. Written as DNA, the CDR3 is TGTGCCTGGAGTGTAATCGGGCCCTATGGCTACACCTTC. Translation gives CAWSVIGPYGYTF.

The V and J genes are TRBV7-2 and TRBJ2-2, with a weak D call TRBD1 (5 bases). This CDR3 comprises 18 residues. The V gene lost 5 bases and the J gene lost 1 base, with 20 bases spanning the gap. Looked up from germline, CDR1 is SGHTA and CDR2 is FQGNSA. CDR3 DNA: TGTGCCAGCAGCCTACAGGCCATGAGAATTGGGAACACCGGGGAGCTGTTTTTT. Protein sequence: CASSLQAMRIGNTGELFF.

The table lists this clone with a few counts. In the same sample, other DNA sequences code for this CDR3. This sequence joins TRBV7-2 and TRBJ2-7; D unresolved. The CDR3 sequence is 12 residues long. CDR1 is SGHTA, CDR2 FQGNSA, per germline. The germline V and J ends were trimmed by 2 bases and 0 bases, with 2 bases remaining between them. The chain's CDR3 is CASSLTSYEQYF. CDR3 sequence (DNA): TGTGCCAGCAGCTTAACCTCCTACGAGCAGTACTTC.

The chain couples TRBV5-1 to TRBJ1-2; TRBD1 is a possible D gene (5 bases). From germline, CDR1 is SGHRS and CDR2 YFSETQ. The CDR3 has 13 amino acids. The V end was cut by 0 bases, the J end by 4 bases, with 7 bases between. The CDR3 loop reads CASSLVQGYGYTF. CDR3 bases: TGCGCCAGCAGCTTGGTCCAGGGCTATGGCTACACCTTC.

The chain links TRBV4-2 to TRBJ1-5; a weak D match, TRBD1 (6 bases). V lost 0 bases and J lost 2, with 11 bases in between. The CDR3 has 16 residues. Germline loops: CDR1 LGHNA, CDR2 YNFKEQ. The CDR3 protein is CASSQDPGAGNQPQHF. The CDR3 DNA is TGTGCCAGCAGCCAAGATCCGGGGGCTGGCAATCAGCCCCAGCATTTT.

The genes are TRBV30 and TRBJ1-5, with D maybe TRBD1 (5 bases). V lost 1 base to trimming and J lost 4 bases, with 23 bases between them. The CDR3 sequence is 18 residues long. In germline, CDR1 is GTSNPN, CDR2 SVGIG (reference sequence). The CDR3 reads CAWSARGRPTGENQPQHF. CDR3 DNA sequence: TGTGCCTGGAGTGCTAGGGGCAGGCCAACCGGGGAAAATCAGCCCCAGCATTTT. The entire variable domain, with the rest obtained from reference TRBV30 and TRBJ1-5, is as follows: SQTIHQWPATLVQPVGSPLSLECTVEGTSNPNLYWYRQAAGRGLQLLFYSVGIGQISSEVPQNLSASRPQDRQFILSSKKLLLSDSGFYLCAWSARGRPTGENQPQHFGDGTRLSIL.

J is TRBJ1-6 and V is TRBV16; D is undetermined. Trimming removed 1 base at V and 7 bases at J, with 11 bases between. This CDR3 is built from 15 residues. Germline CDR1 is KGHSY and CDR2 is FQNENV. The CDR3, as DNA: TGTGCCAGCAGCCAATTCCCGGGGAACAATTCACCCCTCCACTTT. Its translation is CASSQFPGNNSPLHF.

This clone was detected a few times. This chain links TRBV29-1 with TRBJ1-2, with D maybe TRBD1 (5 bases). The CDR3 has 13 amino acids. Trimming pared 5 bases from V and 7 bases from J, leaving 17 bases between. In germline, CDR1 is SQVTM, CDR2 ANQGSEA. The CDR3 DNA follows: TGCAGCGTTTTTGGCGTGGGGGGTCCTGGCTACACCTTC. As protein: CSVFGVGGPGYTF. The full variable domain, completed using reference TRBV29-1 and TRBJ1-2, is SAVISQKPSRDICQRGTSLTIQCQVDSQVTMMFWYRQQPGQSLTLIATANQGSEATYESGFVIDKFPISRPNLTFSTLTVSNMSPEDSSIYLCSVFGVGGPGYTFGSGTRLTVV.

This clone was detected only a few times. The chain joins TRBV7-9 to TRBJ2-3, with D tentatively TRBD1 (6 bases). There are 13 residues in the CDR3. The germline gives CDR1 SEHNR, CDR2 FQNEAQ (reference sequence). Between the trimmed V and J ends, which lost 7 bases and 3 bases, there was a span of 11 bases. The CDR3 protein is CASILRGTDTQYF. The CDR3 DNA reads TGTGCCAGCATCCTGAGGGGGACAGATACGCAGTATTTT.

This clone occurred once. The gene calls are TRBV5-6 and TRBJ2-2, with D perhaps matching TRBD1 (5 bases). Germline V gene data show CDR1 as SGHDT and CDR2 as YYEEEE. Trimming left V 3 bases short and J 3 bases short, with 15 bases between. The CDR3 runs to 16 residues. The CDR3 DNA follows: TGTGCCAGCAGCTCAGGACCCAAGACAGACACCGGGGAGCTGTTTTTT. Protein sequence: CASSSGPKTDTGELFF.

The chain carries TRBV7-9 and TRBJ2-1; tentatively, D is TRBD2 (6 bases). Germline CDR1 and CDR2: SEHNR and FQNEAQ (reference sequence). The ends were cut back, 5 bases at V and 7 bases at J, with 15 bases in the middle. The length of the CDR3 is 14 residues. CDR3 nucleotides: TGTGCCAGCAGCCGACCCGGGGGTTGGAATGAGCAGTTCTTC. Translating gives CASSRPGGWNEQFF. The whole variable domain, remainder taken from reference TRBV7-9 and TRBJ2-1, is DTGVSQNPRHKITKRGQNVTFRCDPISEHNRLYWYRQTLGQGPEFLTYFQNEAQLEKSRLLSDRFSAERPKGSFSTLEIQRTEQGDSAMYLCASSRPGGWNEQFFGPGTRLTVL.

The V gene is TRBV30, the J gene TRBJ1-2; D ambiguous. Germline-derived CDR1 and CDR2 are GTSNPN and SVGIG (reference sequence). The V and J ends lost 0 bases and 1 base respectively, with 6 bases between them. The CDR3 totals 13 residues. In nucleotides, the CDR3 is TGTGCCTGGAGTGTCAGCCTTAACTATGGCTACACCTTC. Translation: CAWSVSLNYGYTF.